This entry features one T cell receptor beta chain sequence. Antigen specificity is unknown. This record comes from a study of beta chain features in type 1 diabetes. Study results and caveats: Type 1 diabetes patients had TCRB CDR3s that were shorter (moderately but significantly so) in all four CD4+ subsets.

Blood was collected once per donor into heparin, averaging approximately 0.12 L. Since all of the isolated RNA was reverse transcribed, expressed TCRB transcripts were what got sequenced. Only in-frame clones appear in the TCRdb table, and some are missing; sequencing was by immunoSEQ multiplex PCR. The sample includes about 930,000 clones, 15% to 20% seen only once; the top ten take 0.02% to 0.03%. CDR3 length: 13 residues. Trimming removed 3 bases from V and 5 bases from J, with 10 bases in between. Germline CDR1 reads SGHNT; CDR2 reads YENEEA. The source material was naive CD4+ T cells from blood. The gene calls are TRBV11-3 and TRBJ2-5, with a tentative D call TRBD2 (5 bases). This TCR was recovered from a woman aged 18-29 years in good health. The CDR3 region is CASSFGNKETQYF. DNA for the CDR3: TGTGCCAGCAGCTTCGGGAACAAGGAGACCCAGTACTTC. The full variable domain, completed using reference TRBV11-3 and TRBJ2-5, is EAGVVQSPRYKIIEKKQPVAFWCNPISGHNTLYWYLQNLGQGPELLIRYENEEAVDDSQLPKDRFSAERLKGVDSTLKIQPAELGDSAVYLCASSFGNKETQYFGPGTRLLVL.